This T cell receptor (beta chain) is from a study of persistence of HIV-infected CD4 T cells. The CDR3 is made up of 17 amino acids. The V and J ends lost 5 bases and 2 bases, in that order; junction bases with no gene match: 10. Per germline, CDR1 SGHTA and CDR2 FQGNSA. A remark on this clone: Its antigen is currently unknown.

Cells were stimulated with CMV-infected fibroblast lysates at roughly 10 ug/mL. CD40L-negative CD69-negative CD45RO-high memory CD4+ T cells were sorted as populations depleted of antigen-responding cells. Inclusion required CMV-positive serology and CD4+ counts above 400 cells/uL. PBMCs were depleted of CD8+ T cells before stimulation. This was the immunoSEQ version 4 assay in survey mode. Each sample used up to about 1 ug genomic DNA diluted to around 10 ng/uL. Some clones are missing from TCRdb's copy, which holds only in-frame ones; the method was immunoSEQ multiplex PCR. The data contain 25,000 to 30,000 clones, about 80% of them singletons. The study's findings and limits: Compared with CD3/CD28-stimulated cells, CMV- and Gag-responding cells showed lower TCRbeta richness.

The chain joins TRBV7-2 to TRBJ2-3, with 10 positions matching TRBD2. The material was CD4+ T cells sorted from PBMCs after roughly 17-hour stimulation, obtained from a patient who received antiretroviral therapy. This receptor was taken from an adult woman with HIV who was CMV-seropositive. The CDR3 is CASSVSLLAGITDTQYF. The CDR3 nucleotides are TGTGCCAGCAGCGTTTCCTTACTAGCGGGGATCACAGATACGCAGTATTTT.